This passage covers 19 T cell receptor beta chains from one sample sequenced in a study of T cells in Graves' hyperthyroidism and ophthalmopathy. Amplification of TCR beta CDR3 regions was performed using RNA transcripts as template. The HTBI primer set served for first-round RT-PCR of the TCR CDR3. TCRdb re-derived calls from the multiplex PCR reads in MiXCR, one entry per CDR3 protein. The sample shows fewer than 800,000 distinct CDR3 sequences, roughly 17% of them seen only once. Sequenced material: blood. All receptors come from a man aged 18 to 30 with Graves' hyperthyroidism.

The rearrangement joins TRBV25-1 to TRBJ1-1; TRBD1 is a possible D gene (6 bases). Germline CDR1 is MGHDK and CDR2 is SYGVNS. This CDR3 is built from 14 residues. V lost 1 base and J 1 base, leaving 7 bases between the germline ends. The CDR3 coding sequence is TGTGCCAGCAGTGAATTAGGGGGGAACACTGAAGCTTTCTTT. Protein: CASSELGGNTEAFF.

In DNA form, the CDR3 reads TGTGCCAGCCTGAGGCTGAACTATGGCTACACCTTC. Translating gives CASLRLNYGYTF. The chain employs TRBV28 and TRBJ1-2; no definite D call. The germline V gene has CDR1 MDHEN and CDR2 SYDVKM. This CDR3 has 12 amino acids. The V gene lost 8 bases and the J gene lost 2 bases, with 9 bases spanning the gap.

This clonotype was seen more than once but under ten times. One junction end does not reproduce the germline sequence, and a read error may be involved. V gene TRBV6-4 combines with J gene TRBJ1-1, with D uncertain. The CDR3 consists of 13 residues. CDR1 is MRHNA, CDR2 SNTAGT, per germline. CDR3 in DNA: TGCGCCAGCAGAGAAAGGGCAGTCACTGAAGCTTTCTTT. Translation: CASRERAVTEAFF.

V gene TRBV7-9 combines with J gene TRBJ2-2; the D is unclear. CDR1 is SEHNR and CDR2 is FQNEAQ in the germline V gene (reference sequence). The CDR3 contains 14 residues. Trimming shortened V by 2 bases and J by 1 base, and 5 bases separated the two germline ends. The CDR3 DNA is TGTGCCAGCAGCTTAAACGAGAACACCGGGGAGCTGTTTTTT. Encoded protein: CASSLNENTGELFF.

Regarding this clonotype: A junction end diverges from the germline sequence, so it may reflect a read error. CDR3 nucleotide sequence: TGTGCCAGCAGTTTAAGCAATCACCCCCAGCATTTT. The encoded protein is CASSLSNHPQHF. This chain uses TRBV12-3 or TRBV12-4 with TRBJ1-5; D gene unclear. CDR3 size: 12 residues.

The rearrangement links TRBV7-8 to TRBJ2-5; D not certain. Trimming stripped 2 bases from V and 5 bases from J, with 12 bases between. CDR1 and CDR2 from the germline V gene are SGHVS and FQNEAQ. This CDR3 has 14 amino acids. The CDR3 DNA sequence: TGTGCCAGCAGCTTACCAGGCCACGGGGAGACCCAGTACTTC. Amino acids: CASSLPGHGETQYF.

This clonotype was seen many times. This rearrangement joins TRBV7-9 to TRBJ2-1; D could derive from TRBD1 or TRBD2 (5 bases each). The CDR3 has 15 residues. The germline V and J ends were trimmed by 2 bases and 7 bases, with 15 bases remaining between them. The germline V gene has CDR1 SEHNR and CDR2 FQNEAQ (reference sequence). CDR3 sequence reads: CASSLIRGAANEQFF. The CDR3, as DNA: TGTGCCAGCAGCTTAATCCGGGGCGCGGCAAATGAGCAGTTCTTC. Using reference TRBV7-9 and TRBJ2-1 for the parts outside the CDR3, the full variable domain is DTGVSQNPRHKITKRGQNVTFRCDPISEHNRLYWYRQTLGQGPEFLTYFQNEAQLEKSRLLSDRFSAERPKGSFSTLEIQRTEQGDSAMYLCASSLIRGAANEQFFGPGTRLTVL.

This clonotype was counted many times. The junction departs from the called germline gene at one end, perhaps through a read error. The chain recombines TRBV2 with TRBJ2-2; D remains ambiguous. Per the germline V gene, CDR1 is SNHLY and CDR2 is FYNNEI. This CDR3 spans 11 amino acids. CDR3 residues: CASSGVGELFF. CDR3 DNA sequence: TGTGCCAGCAGTGGTGTTGGGGAACTGTTTTTT.

This clonotype has a count of ten or more. This rearrangement joins TRBV15 to TRBJ1-5; TRBD1 might be the D (5 bases). Per germline, CDR1 LNHNV and CDR2 YYDKDF (reference sequence). The CDR3 spans 15 residues. V gave up 5 bases and J gave up 1 base, with 12 bases separating them. DNA for the CDR3: TGTGCCACCAGCGGGTGGGACCGGAGCAATCAGCCCCAGCATTTT. As protein: CATSGWDRSNQPQHF. The full variable domain, completed using reference TRBV15 and TRBJ1-5, is DAMVIQNPRYQVTQFGKPVTLSCSQTLNHNVMYWYQQKSSQAPKLLFHYYDKDFNNEADTPDNFQSRRPNTSFCFLDIRSPGLGDTAMYLCATSGWDRSNQPQHFGDGTRLSIL.

The chain carries TRBV9 and TRBJ1-2; 9 positions agree with TRBD1. The CDR3 runs to 13 residues. V gave up 4 bases and J gave up 6 bases; unmatched junction bases: 4. Looked up from germline, CDR1 is SGDLS and CDR2 is YYNGEE. The CDR3 DNA sequence: TGTGCCAGCAGCACACAGGGGGCGGATGGCTACACCTTC. Its translation is CASSTQGADGYTF. The complete variable domain, with remaining parts taken from reference TRBV9 and TRBJ1-2, reads DSGVTQTPKHLITATGQRVTLRCSPRSGDLSVYWYQQSLDQGLQFLIQYYNGEERAKGNILERFSAQQFPDLHSELNLSSLELGDSALYFCASSTQGADGYTFGSGTRLTVV.

This clonotype came up many times. The J gene is TRBJ2-3, the V gene TRBV11-1, with D perhaps matching TRBD1 or TRBD2 (6 bases each). The germline V gene encodes CDR1 SGHAT and CDR2 FQDESV (reference sequence). CDR3 length: 15 amino acids. The ends were cut back, 5 bases at V and 6 bases at J, with 18 bases in the middle. The CDR3 loop reads CASSPNGGLGDTQYF. The CDR3 DNA follows: TGTGCCAGCAGCCCCAACGGGGGCCTTGGCGATACGCAGTATTTT. The full variable domain, with the rest looked up from reference TRBV11-1 and TRBJ2-3, is EAEVAQSPRYKITEKSQAVAFWCDPISGHATLYWYRQILGQGPELLVQFQDESVVDDSQLPKDRFSAERLKGVDSTLKIQPAELGDSAMYLCASSPNGGLGDTQYFGPGTRLTVL.

The chain couples TRBV5-1 to TRBJ2-5; either TRBD1 or TRBD2 may supply D (6 bases each). CDR3 length equals 15 residues. Trimming left V 3 bases short and J 4 bases short, with 16 bases between. Per the germline V gene, CDR1 is SGHRS and CDR2 is YFSETQ. The DNA of the CDR3 is TGCGCCAGCAGCTGGGGGGACACCGAGGGAGAGACCCAGTACTTC. Its translation: CASSWGDTEGETQYF. The entire variable domain, with the rest obtained from reference TRBV5-1 and TRBJ2-5, is as follows: KAGVTQTPRYLIKTRGQQVTLSCSPISGHRSVSWYQQTPGQGLQFLFEYFSETQRNKGNFPGRFSGRQFSNSRSEMNVSTLELGDSALYLCASSWGDTEGETQYFGPGTRLLVL.

As concerns this clonotype: A read error may produce the germline difference seen at one junction end. The rearrangement links TRBV6-4 to TRBJ2-1; D ambiguous. This CDR3 has 15 amino acids. Germline assignment: CDR1 MRHNA and CDR2 SNTAGT. Here the CDR3 reads CAISESADLWGEQFF. DNA of the CDR3: TGTGCCATCAGTGAGTCCGCGGACCTCTGGGGTGAGCAGTTCTTC.

This clonotype was recorded at least ten times. This sequence joins TRBV28 and TRBJ1-2; 9 bases line up with TRBD1. The CDR3 has 14 residues. V lost 8 bases and J lost 0; bases outside the gene matches: 4. Germline V gene data show CDR1 as MDHEN and CDR2 as SYDVKM. In nucleotides, the CDR3 is TGTGCCAGCCTATGGACAGGGGCTAACTATGGCTACACCTTC. Translation: CASLWTGANYGYTF.

At least ten counts were recorded for this clonotype. V usage is TRBV20-1 and J usage is TRBJ1-5; D remains unclear. The V end lost 3 bases, the J end lost 0 bases, and 15 bases lay between the germline ends. In germline, CDR1 is DFQATT, CDR2 SNEGSKA (reference sequence). This CDR3 contains 16 residues. The CDR3 nucleotides read TGCAGTGCTAGTGGATCGGATTGGGATAGCAATCAGCCCCAGCATTTT. Translation: CSASGSDWDSNQPQHF.

This clonotype was seen repeatedly, ten times or more. The V gene is TRBV2, the J gene TRBJ2-7, with D possibly TRBD2 on 7 matching bases. Deletions cut 6 bases from V and 3 bases from J, with 12 bases between. CDR1 is SNHLY, CDR2 FYNNEI, per germline. This CDR3 region has 13 residues. CDR3 bases: TGTGCCAGCAGATTAAGGGGGGGCTACGAGCAGTACTTC. Protein sequence: CASRLRGGYEQYF. The whole variable domain, filled in from reference TRBV2 and TRBJ2-7, reads EPEVTQTPSHQVTQMGQEVILRCVPISNHLYFYWYRQILGQKVEFLVSFYNNEISEKSEIFDDQFSVERPDGSNFTLKIRSTKLEDSAMYFCASRLRGGYEQYFGPGTRLTVT.

CDR3 coding DNA: TGTGCCAGCAGTGAATCCCAGGCAGGGGCGCACACCATATATTTT. This sequence encodes CASSESQAGAHTIYF. The chain combines TRBV25-1 with TRBJ1-3; D possibly corresponds to TRBD1 (6 bases). From germline, CDR1 is MGHDK and CDR2 SYGVNS. The CDR3 is made up of 15 amino acids. V lost 1 base and J 8 bases, leaving 15 bases between the germline ends. Based on the CDR3 plus reference TRBV25-1 and TRBJ1-3, the full variable domain is EADIYQTPRYLVIGTGKKITLECSQTMGHDKMYWYQQDPGMELHLIHYSYGVNSTEKGDLSSESTVSRIRTEHFPLTLESARPSHTSQYLCASSESQAGAHTIYFGEGSWLTVV.

This clonotype was seen ten or more times. The chain uses TRBV12-3 or TRBV12-4 and TRBJ2-1, with TRBD1 as a possible D gene (7 bases). V was shortened by 3 bases and J by 5 bases, with 14 bases between the two germline ends. The CDR3 contains 15 residues. For the CDR3, the DNA is TGTGCCAGCAGTTTGGCGGGACAGACCAACAATGAGCAGTTCTTC. It encodes CASSLAGQTNNEQFF.

Ten or more counts support this clonotype. This chain uses TRBV28 with TRBJ2-7; 7 bases align to TRBD1. J was trimmed by 0 bases and V by 5 bases; bases with no gene match: 4. The CDR3 extends over 14 amino acids. The germline V gene encodes CDR1 MDHEN and CDR2 SYDVKM. CDR3 protein: CASSMTGISYEQYF. Here the CDR3 DNA reads TGTGCCAGCAGTATGACAGGGATCTCCTACGAGCAGTACTTC. The full variable domain, with the rest looked up from reference TRBV28 and TRBJ2-7, is DVKVTQSSRYLVKRTGEKVFLECVQDMDHENMFWYRQDPGLGLRLIYFSYDVKMKEKGDIPEGYSVSREKKERFSLILESASTNQTSMYLCASSMTGISYEQYFGPGTRLTVT.